These 4 T cell receptor beta chains were all obtained from the same sample, sequenced in a study of T cell responses to AZD1222 COVID-19 vaccine. The repertoire was sequenced with immunoSEQ multiplex PCR; TCRdb's copy has only in-frame clones and lacks some. Among just under 85,000 clones, 86% were seen once, and the ten largest hold roughly 9.4%. This specimen was peripheral blood, taken on day 0 of AZD1222 vaccination. These receptors were taken from an adult in good health.

The V and J genes are TRBV11-2 and TRBJ2-7; 8 bases are shared with TRBD2. CDR3 length equals 15 residues. The trim removed 5 bases at V and 5 bases at J, leaving 11 bases unmatched. Germline CDR1 and CDR2: SGHAT and FQNNGV. DNA of the CDR3: TGTGCCAGCAGCCCGGGAGGGCCGATTGGGAACGAGCAGTACTTC. It yields the protein CASSPGGPIGNEQYF.

The chain has TRBV6-5 and TRBJ2-3; D call uncertain. CDR1 is MNHEY, CDR2 SVGAGI, per germline. This CDR3 has 12 residues. The V gene lost 6 bases and the J gene lost 3 bases, with 7 bases spanning the gap. The CDR3 bases are TGTGCCAGCAGCGACTCAACAGATACGCAGTATTTT. Amino acids: CASSDSTDTQYF.

V gene TRBV29-1 combines with J gene TRBJ1-2, with no clear D. V was cut by 5 bases and J by 8 bases, with 18 bases left in between. The CDR3 spans 13 residues. Germline V lookup: CDR1 SQVTM, CDR2 ANQGSEA. This CDR3 reads CSVRPKGFEGYTF. Here the CDR3 DNA reads TGCAGCGTTCGCCCTAAGGGTTTTGAGGGCTACACCTTC.

CDR3 bases: TGCGCCAGCAGCCAAGAGGTCGACCGTGAAGCTTTCTTT. Residues: CASSQEVDREAFF. V gene TRBV4-1 combines with J gene TRBJ1-1, with no clear D. The CDR3 is 13 residues long. Germline lookup yields CDR1 MGHRA and CDR2 YSYEKL. V lost 0 bases and J lost 7, with 9 bases in between.